One sample yielded the 25 T cell receptor beta chains listed below, sequenced in a study of cytomegalovirus exposure and HLA in healthy donors. The PCR ran on 60 Vbeta and 13 Jbeta primers. Clones were sequenced by immunoSEQ multiplex PCR, and TCRdb holds only the in-frame ones, with some missing. The repertoire holds under 200,000 clones, with approximately 75% as singletons. What was sequenced was PBMCs. The receptor source for this set is a man younger than 40 in good health and CMV-seropositive.

This sequence joins TRBV13 and TRBJ1-1; D is uncertain. The CDR3 runs to 14 residues. CDR1 and CDR2 (germline): PRHDT, FYEKMQ (reference sequence). V lost 2 bases to trimming and J lost 0 bases, with 7 bases between them. In nucleotides, the CDR3 is TGTGCCAGCAGCTTAATCCGTGTGAACACTGAAGCTTTCTTT. This translates into CASSLIRVNTEAFF. The variable domain in full, with the rest retrieved from reference TRBV13 and TRBJ1-1, is AAGVIQSPRHLIKEKRETATLKCYPIPRHDTVYWYQQGPGQDPQFLISFYEKMQSDKGSIPDRFSAQQFSDYHSELNMSSLELGDSALYFCASSLIRVNTEAFFGQGTRLTVV.

This CDR3 is CASSLGGQGLREQYF. The DNA for the CDR3 is TGTGCCAGCAGCTTAGGGGGACAGGGTCTACGGGAGCAGTACTTC. The chain is built from TRBV7-2 and TRBJ2-7; 9 nucleotides align to TRBD1. Germline V lookup: CDR1 SGHTA, CDR2 FQGNSA. The CDR3 sequence is 15 residues long. V lost 1 base to trimming and J lost 7 bases; unmatched junction nucleotides: 8.

V is TRBV4-1 and J is TRBJ1-3; D not certain. V lost 3 bases, J lost 2 bases, and 20 bases lay in between. Germline CDR1 MGHRA, CDR2 YSYEKL. The CDR3 covers 18 residues. The CDR3 here is CASSQAFLTRDAGNTIYF. As DNA, the CDR3 is TGCGCCAGCAGCCAGGCTTTCCTCACTAGGGATGCTGGAAACACCATATATTTT.

This clone was detected only once. This chain joins TRBV6-4 and TRBJ2-3, with 12 bases matching TRBD2. The CDR3 has 16 residues. The germline V gene has CDR1 MRHNA and CDR2 SNTAGT. Losses at the gene ends were 4 bases for V and 2 bases for J; bases not matched to a gene: 4. As DNA, the CDR3 is TGTGCCAGCAGTGGACTAGCGGGGGTTCCCACAGATACGCAGTATTTT. Its protein product is CASSGLAGVPTDTQYF.

The chain has TRBV5-1 and TRBJ1-2; D gene unclear. Germline-derived CDR1 and CDR2 are SGHRS and YFSETQ. The germline V and J ends were trimmed by 4 bases and 7 bases, with 14 bases remaining between them. The CDR3 has 13 amino acids. Here the CDR3 DNA reads TGCGCCAGCAGCCTGCAGGAGGGCGGTGGCTACACCTTC. Translating gives CASSLQEGGGYTF.

This chain connects TRBV20-1 to TRBJ1-2; D is unresolved. The CDR3 covers 11 residues. The germline V gene has CDR1 DFQATT and CDR2 SNEGSKA (reference sequence). V was pared by 5 bases and J by 8 bases, with 12 bases between. CDR3 sequence: CSAWAGWGYTF. The DNA for the CDR3 is TGCAGTGCTTGGGCGGGGTGGGGCTACACCTTC.

The chain is built from TRBV4-1 and TRBJ1-6; 9 bases map to TRBD1. Germline V gene data show CDR1 as MGHRA and CDR2 as YSYEKL. Trimming took 3 bases from V and 0 from J; bases not matched to a gene: 6. This CDR3 is built from 18 residues. The CDR3 bases are TGCGCCAGCAGCCAGGCCTTACAGGGGGCCTCCTATAATTCACCCCTCCACTTT. It specifies CASSQALQGASYNSPLHF.

V is TRBV30 and J is TRBJ1-5; D is possibly TRBD1 (5 bases). Germline-derived CDR1 and CDR2 are GTSNPN and SVGIG (reference sequence). The CDR3 is 15 amino acids. V shed 3 bases and J shed 4 bases, with 16 bases lying between them. CDR3 DNA sequence: TGTGCCTGGAGCCTAGGGGCAGTAGGAAATCAGCCCCAGCATTTT. Protein sequence: CAWSLGAVGNQPQHF.

The V gene is TRBV6-6, the J gene TRBJ2-5; the D gene is possibly TRBD1 (6 bases). V gave up 5 bases and J gave up 2 bases, with 15 bases separating them. Germline values: CDR1 MNHNY, CDR2 SVGAGI (reference sequence). The CDR3 contains 15 residues. The CDR3 DNA is TGTGCCAGCAGTCCCCTCCGAGGGACACAAGAGACCCAGTACTTC. Translated, it gives CASSPLRGTQETQYF.

The CDR3 DNA reads as TGTGCCAGCAGCTTAGGGGGACTGTATGGCTACACCTTC. Translating gives CASSLGGLYGYTF. The chain uses TRBV7-9 and TRBJ1-2; D is possibly TRBD1 (5 bases). The CDR3 consists of 13 residues. The V gene lost 1 base and the J gene lost 5 bases, with 8 bases spanning the gap. Germline values: CDR1 SEHNR, CDR2 FQNEAQ (reference sequence).

This clone was detected only a few times. This sequence joins TRBV4-3 and TRBJ1-4; 9 nucleotides agree with TRBD1. Looked up from germline, CDR1 is LGHNA and CDR2 is YSLEER. Losses at the gene ends were 4 bases for V and 1 base for J; bases not matched to a gene: 1. CDR3 size: 15 residues. The chain's CDR3 is CASSRGQGTNEKLFF. Here the CDR3 DNA reads TGCGCCAGCAGCCGGGGACAGGGAACTAATGAAAAACTGTTTTTT.

This chain joins TRBV27 and TRBJ1-2; no reliable D call. Germline CDR1 MNHEY, CDR2 SMNVEV (reference sequence). V was pared by 4 bases and J by 4 bases, with 13 bases between. CDR3 length equals 14 residues. CDR3 region: CASSSRVPPYGYTF. The DNA for the CDR3 is TGTGCCAGCAGTTCACGGGTCCCCCCCTATGGCTACACCTTC.

The J gene is TRBJ2-5, the V gene TRBV2; no clear D. Germline CDR1 and CDR2: SNHLY and FYNNEI. The CDR3 length is 13 residues. V was cut by 2 bases and J by 3 bases, with 7 bases left in between. The CDR3 reads CASSELLEETQYF. In DNA, the CDR3 is TGTGCCAGCAGTGAACTCCTCGAAGAGACCCAGTACTTC.

DNA for the CDR3: TGTGCCAGCAGCGTAGTGGGGGCGCTTCCTGAAGCTTTCTTT. Amino acids: CASSVVGALPEAFF. The chain is built from TRBV9 and TRBJ1-1; D perhaps matches TRBD1 (6 bases). Germline V gene lookup returns CDR1 SGDLS and CDR2 YYNGEE. The CDR3 sequence is 14 residues long. Trimming cost V 0 bases and J 6 bases, with 12 bases left between them. Filled out from reference TRBV9 and TRBJ1-1, the complete variable domain reads DSGVTQTPKHLITATGQRVTLRCSPRSGDLSVYWYQQSLDQGLQFLIQYYNGEERAKGNILERFSAQQFPDLHSELNLSSLELGDSALYFCASSVVGALPEAFFGQGTRLTVV.

The gene calls are TRBV5-4 and TRBJ2-7, with TRBD2 identical over 8 bases. CDR1 and CDR2 from the germline V gene are SGHNT and YYREEE (reference sequence). V trimming: 1 base; J trimming: 0 bases; junction bases outside the gene matches: 3. This CDR3 contains 15 residues. For the CDR3, the DNA is TGTGCCAGCAGCTTGTCGCGGGGGGTCTCCTACGAGCAGTACTTC. Translating gives CASSLSRGVSYEQYF.

The chain carries TRBV18 and TRBJ2-1; 9 nucleotides agree with TRBD1. The CDR3 runs 15 residues. CDR1 and CDR2 from the germline V gene are KGHSH and LQKENI. With V trimmed by 3 bases and J by 5 bases, 5 bases remained unmatched. This chain's CDR3 is CASSPGTGTNNEQFF. CDR3 coding DNA: TGTGCCAGCTCACCCGGGACAGGGACTAACAATGAGCAGTTCTTC.

The chain recombines TRBV30 with TRBJ2-3; D is unclear. Looked up from germline, CDR1 is GTSNPN and CDR2 is SVGIG (reference sequence). CDR3 length: 13 amino acids. Trimming left V 1 base short and J 3 bases short, with 8 bases between. The DNA for the CDR3 is TGTGCCTGGAGTGAGCTTTTGACAGATACGCAGTATTTT. It encodes CAWSELLTDTQYF.

This chain links TRBV6-6 with TRBJ2-2, with 10 positions matching TRBD1. The V and J ends lost 4 bases and 3 bases, in that order; junction bases with no gene match: 2. CDR1 is MNHNY and CDR2 is SVGAGI in the germline V gene (reference sequence). This CDR3 has 15 amino acids. CDR3 bases: TGTGCCAGCAGTTCAGGACAGGGGGACACCGGGGAGCTGTTTTTT. Its protein is CASSSGQGDTGELFF.

The gene calls are TRBV5-1 and TRBJ1-1; possible D gene TRBD1, 6 bases. The ends were cut back, 3 bases at V and 5 bases at J, with 20 bases in the middle. Germline lookup yields CDR1 SGHRS and CDR2 YFSETQ. CDR3 length: 16 residues. The CDR3 DNA reads TGCGCCAGCAGCTCTTCAGGGGCGCAGGTCCTTACTGAAGCTTTCTTT. It codes for CASSSSGAQVLTEAFF.

A note on this clone: The junction and the germline gene differ at one end; a read error may be behind it. CDR3 DNA sequence: TGCGCCAGCAGCTTAGGGGGGGACACGGCTTTT. As protein: CASSLGGDTAF. The V and J genes are TRBV5-1 and TRBJ1-4, with D possibly matching TRBD1 (6 bases). Germline CDR1 reads SGHRS; CDR2 reads YFSETQ. CDR3 length: 11 residues.

The CDR3 DNA reads TGTGCCAGCGGACGGGGATCCTACAATGAGCAGTTCTTC. This sequence encodes CASGRGSYNEQFF. The chain couples TRBV6-5 to TRBJ2-1; possibly TRBD2 for D (5 bases). The CDR3 extends over 13 amino acids. CDR1 is MNHEY, CDR2 SVGAGI, per germline. V dropped 8 bases and J dropped 1 base, with 9 bases sitting between them.

There are a few counts of this clone. The rearrangement links TRBV2 to TRBJ1-1; 8 bases agree with TRBD1. The length of the CDR3 is 15 residues. The V and J ends lost 6 bases and 5 bases, in that order; junction bases with no gene match: 11. Germline assignment: CDR1 SNHLY and CDR2 FYNNEI. CDR3 amino acids: CASRGQVGAFTEAFF. The CDR3 nucleotides are TGTGCCAGCAGGGGACAGGTGGGGGCTTTTACTGAAGCTTTCTTT.

The chain uses TRBV6-5 and TRBJ1-4; TRBD1 matches at 8 bases. The CDR3 totals 14 residues. Per the germline V gene, CDR1 is MNHEY and CDR2 is SVGAGI. With 4 bases clipped from V and 6 bases from J, the junction kept 4 bases outside the gene matches. CDR3 loop: CASSSTGVDEKLFF. CDR3 bases: TGTGCCAGCAGTTCGACAGGGGTCGATGAAAAACTGTTTTTT.

The V and J genes are TRBV7-8 and TRBJ1-4; no clear D gene. Germline CDR1 SGHVS, CDR2 FQNEAQ. This CDR3 is built from 17 residues. V was shortened by 5 bases and J by 6 bases, with 22 bases between the two germline ends. The CDR3 DNA sequence: TGTGCCAGCAGCCCCTGGGGAGCCCGGCTGGAGGATGAAAAACTGTTTTTT. Amino acids: CASSPWGARLEDEKLFF.

This clone has a handful of counts. The V call is TRBV5-1, the J call TRBJ1-2; 9 bases match TRBD1. Germline V gives CDR1 SGHRS, CDR2 YFSETQ. Trimming cost V 4 bases and J 8 bases; bases outside gene matches: 9. The length of the CDR3 is 14 residues. The CDR3 reads CASSVNTGGYGYTF. In DNA form, the CDR3 reads TGCGCCAGCAGCGTAAATACAGGGGGCTACGGCTACACCTTC.